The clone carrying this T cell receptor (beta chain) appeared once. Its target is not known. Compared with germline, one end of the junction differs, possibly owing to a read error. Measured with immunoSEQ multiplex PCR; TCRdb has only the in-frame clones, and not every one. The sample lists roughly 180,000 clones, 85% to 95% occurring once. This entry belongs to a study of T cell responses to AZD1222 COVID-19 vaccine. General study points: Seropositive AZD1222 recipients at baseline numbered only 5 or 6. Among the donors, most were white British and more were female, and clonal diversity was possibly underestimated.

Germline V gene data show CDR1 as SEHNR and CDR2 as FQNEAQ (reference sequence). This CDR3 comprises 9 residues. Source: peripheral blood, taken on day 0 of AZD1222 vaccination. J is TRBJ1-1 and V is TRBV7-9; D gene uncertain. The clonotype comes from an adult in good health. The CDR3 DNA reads TGTGCCAGCAGCCCCGACGTCATCTTT. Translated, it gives CASSPDVIF. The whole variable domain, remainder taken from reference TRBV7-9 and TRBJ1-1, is DTGVSQNPRHKITKRGQNVTFRCDPISEHNRLYWYRQTLGQGPEFLTYFQNEAQLEKSRLLSDRFSAERPKGSFSTLEIQRTEQGDSAMYLCASSPDVIFGQGTRLTVV.